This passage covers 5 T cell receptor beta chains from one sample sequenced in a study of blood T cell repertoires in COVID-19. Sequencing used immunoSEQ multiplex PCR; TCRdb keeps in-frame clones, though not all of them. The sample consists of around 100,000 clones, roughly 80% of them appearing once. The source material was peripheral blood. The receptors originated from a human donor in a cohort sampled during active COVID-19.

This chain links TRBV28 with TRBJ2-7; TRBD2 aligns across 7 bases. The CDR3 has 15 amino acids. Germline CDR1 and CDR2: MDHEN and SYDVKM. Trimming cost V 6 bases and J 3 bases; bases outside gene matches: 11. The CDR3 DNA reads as TGTGCCAGCAGCCCGCCGGAACTAGCGCACTACGAGCAGTACTTC. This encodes CASSPPELAHYEQYF.

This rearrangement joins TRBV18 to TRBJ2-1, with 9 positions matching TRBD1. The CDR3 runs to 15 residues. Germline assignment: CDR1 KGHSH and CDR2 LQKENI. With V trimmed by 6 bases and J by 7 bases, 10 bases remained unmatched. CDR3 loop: CASSNLGTGINEQFF. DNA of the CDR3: TGTGCCAGCTCGAATTTAGGGACAGGGATAAATGAGCAGTTCTTC. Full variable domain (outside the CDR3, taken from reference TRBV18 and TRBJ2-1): NAGVMQNPRHLVRRRGQEARLRCSPMKGHSHVYWYRQLPEEGLKFMVYLQKENIIDESGMPKERFSAEFPKEGPSILRIQQVVRGDSAAYFCASSNLGTGINEQFFGPGTRLTVL.

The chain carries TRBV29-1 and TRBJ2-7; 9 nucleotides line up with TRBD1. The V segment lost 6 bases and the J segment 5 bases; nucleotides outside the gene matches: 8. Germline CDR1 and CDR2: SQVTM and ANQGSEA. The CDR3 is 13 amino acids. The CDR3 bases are TGCAGCGTAGAGCCGGGACAGGGCAACGAGCAGTACTTC. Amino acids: CSVEPGQGNEQYF.

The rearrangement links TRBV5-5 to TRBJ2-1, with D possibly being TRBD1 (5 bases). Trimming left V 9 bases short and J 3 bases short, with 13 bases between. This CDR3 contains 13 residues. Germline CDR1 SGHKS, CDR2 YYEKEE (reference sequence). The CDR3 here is CATTTDNYNEQFF. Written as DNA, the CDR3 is TGTGCCACCACGACAGATAACTACAATGAGCAGTTCTTC.

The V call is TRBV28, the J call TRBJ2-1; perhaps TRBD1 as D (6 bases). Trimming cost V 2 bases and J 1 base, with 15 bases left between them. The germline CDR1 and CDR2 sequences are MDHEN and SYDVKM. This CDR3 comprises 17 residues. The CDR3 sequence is CASSLVLTTGSYNEQFF. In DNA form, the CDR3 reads TGTGCCAGCAGTTTAGTTCTTACGACAGGTTCCTACAATGAGCAGTTCTTC.